This TCR beta chain appears in the sequencing data of a study of blood T cell repertoires in COVID-19. About the study: Spain, Italy and the United States supplied samples that represented acute and convalescent COVID-19. PBMCs, B-cell-depleted T cells, or T cells provided the cDNA or gDNA that made up the material.

Original data processing: Reference gene primer amplification yielded estimated nucleated cell counts. Some clones are missing from TCRdb's copy, which holds only in-frame ones; the method was immunoSEQ multiplex PCR. The V and J calls and clone size are taken from that table; D and trimming were inferred from the DNA. The data contain around 260,000 clones, roughly 85% of them singletons. J gave up 7 bases and V 4 bases, and 15 bases lay outside the gene matches. The length of the CDR3 is 16 residues. Per germline, CDR1 SGHRS and CDR2 YFSETQ. This clonotype originated in a young woman with active or convalescent COVID-19. Input material: peripheral blood. This chain connects TRBV5-1 to TRBJ2-7, with 9 bases identical to TRBD1. The CDR3 spells CASSPGPGQGELEQYF. For the CDR3, the DNA is TGCGCCAGCAGCCCCGGACCGGGACAGGGCGAGTTGGAGCAGTACTTC. The whole variable domain, filled in from reference TRBV5-1 and TRBJ2-7, reads KAGVTQTPRYLIKTRGQQVTLSCSPISGHRSVSWYQQTPGQGLQFLFEYFSETQRNKGNFPGRFSGRQFSNSRSEMNVSTLELGDSALYLCASSPGPGQGELEQYFGPGTRLTVT.